A single sample is the source of the 5 T cell receptor beta chains below, sequenced in a study of graft-versus-host responses after intestinal transplantation listed by TCRdb under 2021. Library method: the immunoSEQ multiplex PCR assay. The source is immuneACCESS, and TCRdb retained only in-frame sequences with V and J called. Part of the clones is not carried over; for the studies checked, unresolved V genes explain less than half of this, and the remainder is unexplained. A total of more than 85,000 clones appear in this sample, 80% to 85% of them only once. The top ten hold 0.65% to 0.85% of the sample. Interpreted using the paper, the time point label stands for: cells obtained before transplantation from donor or recipient. Their cognate antigens are unknown. The specimen was unstimulated CD4+ T cells sorted from spleen or lymph node cells, collected before intestinal transplant. The origin of the receptors is a human donor who received an intestinal transplant.

A remark on this clone: Other nucleotide sequences in the sample specify the same CDR3. The V and J genes are TRBV18 and TRBJ2-5, with D maybe TRBD2 (6 bases). This CDR3 comprises 15 residues. Germline CDR1 and CDR2: KGHSH and LQKENI. Trimming stripped 0 bases from V and 0 bases from J, with 8 bases between. For the CDR3, the DNA is TGTGCCAGCTCACCACCTGGGGGGTACCAAGAGACCCAGTACTTC. Translated, it gives CASSPPGGYQETQYF.

The chain combines TRBV5-5 with TRBJ2-3; 7 bases map to TRBD1. CDR3 size: 15 residues. CDR1 SGHKS and CDR2 YYEKEE come from the germline V gene (reference sequence). With V trimmed by 0 bases and J by 1 base, 2 bases remained unmatched. CDR3 in amino acids: CASSLEGAGTDTQYF. The CDR3 bases are TGTGCCAGCAGCTTGGAGGGGGCCGGCACAGATACGCAGTATTTT. Complete variable domain (other parts from reference TRBV5-5 and TRBJ2-3): DAGVTQSPTHLIKTRGQQVTLRCSPISGHKSVSWYQQVLGQGPQFIFQYYEKEERGRGNFPDRFSARQFPNYSSELNVNALLLGDSALYLCASSLEGAGTDTQYFGPGTRLTVL.

This clone was recorded only once. The V call is TRBV7-2, the J call TRBJ2-2; TRBD2 aligns across 9 bases. V was pared by 5 bases and J by 5 bases, with 9 bases of the junction left unmatched. This CDR3 has 16 amino acids. CDR1 and CDR2 (germline): SGHTA, FQGNSA. The CDR3 DNA is TGTGCCAGCAGCCCAGACGTAGCGGGAGCTACCGGGGAGCTGTTTTTT. Protein product: CASSPDVAGATGELFF.

The chain employs TRBV5-1 and TRBJ2-7; 12 bases fit TRBD1. Trimming took 3 bases from V and 6 from J; bases not matched to a gene: 7. Per the germline V gene, CDR1 is SGHRS and CDR2 is YFSETQ. The CDR3 sequence is 15 residues long. The CDR3 loop is CASSWGTGGPFEQYF. CDR3 bases: TGCGCCAGCAGCTGGGGGACAGGGGGCCCCTTCGAGCAGTACTTC.

The chain couples TRBV10-3 to TRBJ2-7, with 11 bases identical to TRBD2. Per germline, CDR1 ENHRY and CDR2 SYGVKD. Losses at the gene ends were 5 bases for V and 0 bases for J; bases not matched to a gene: 3. The CDR3 loop spans 15 amino acids. In DNA form, the CDR3 reads TGTGCCATCAGTTCGGGACTAGCGGCCTCCTACGAGCAGTACTTC. Translating gives CAISSGLAASYEQYF.